The 26 T cell receptor beta chains below come from one sample, sequenced in a study of identical twins. TCRdb analysed the 5' RACE reads with MiXCR anew, one entry per CDR3 protein. Of 500,000 or so distinct CDR3 sequences listed, less than 25% were seen once; the top ten hold 0.91%. This sample also appeared in a second study, on T cells expressing NK-cell markers.

The sample taken for sequencing was CD4+ T cells sorted from blood. These receptors came from a woman between 18 and 29 years old in good health.

V usage is TRBV12-3 or TRBV12-4 and J usage is TRBJ1-1; D is unclear. V gave up 7 bases and J gave up 1 base, with 10 bases separating them. This CDR3 is 13 amino acids long. Written as DNA, the CDR3 is TGTGCCAGCAATTTGGGAAGGAACACTGAAGCTTTCTTT. Its translation is CASNLGRNTEAFF.

V and J are TRBV20-1 and TRBJ1-2; TRBD1 might be the D (5 bases). This CDR3 comprises 14 residues. Germline V lookup: CDR1 DFQATT, CDR2 SNEGSKA (reference sequence). V lost 5 bases, J lost 3 bases, and 16 bases lay in between. The CDR3 reads CSAVGGTPHYGYTF. In DNA form, the CDR3 reads TGCAGTGCTGTAGGCGGGACGCCACACTATGGCTACACCTTC.

This clonotype came up many times. V usage is TRBV15 and J usage is TRBJ2-5; the D call may be TRBD1 or TRBD2 (6 bases each). Per the germline V gene, CDR1 is LNHNV and CDR2 is YYDKDF (reference sequence). V was shortened by 0 bases and J by 5 bases, with 13 bases between the two germline ends. This CDR3 contains 15 residues. This chain's CDR3 is CATSRDRTGRETQYF. The CDR3 region has the DNA TGTGCCACCAGCAGAGATCGTACAGGGAGGGAGACCCAGTACTTC.

This clonotype was observed a handful of times. This chain links TRBV20-1 with TRBJ1-1, with TRBD1 as a possible D gene (5 bases). Germline V lookup: CDR1 DFQATT, CDR2 SNEGSKA (reference sequence). V dropped 5 bases and J dropped 10 bases, with 20 bases sitting between them. The length of the CDR3 is 13 residues. CDR3 nucleotide sequence: TGCAGTGCTTACCACCCGGGGGACTTCGGAGCTTTCTTT. Its translation is CSAYHPGDFGAFF.

This clonotype was picked up many times. This chain links TRBV12-3 or TRBV12-4 with TRBJ2-1, with 13 bases identical to TRBD2. CDR3 length: 15 amino acids. J gave up 6 bases and V 3 bases, and 2 bases lay outside the gene matches. The CDR3 bases are TGTGCCAGCAGTTTCGGGACTAGCGGGACCAATGAGCAGTTCTTC. Encoded protein: CASSFGTSGTNEQFF.

The chain carries TRBV18 and TRBJ2-7; D is unclear. Germline V gene data show CDR1 as KGHSH and CDR2 as LQKENI. The CDR3 runs to 12 residues. The V and J ends lost 5 bases and 4 bases respectively, with 9 bases between them. This CDR3 is CASSSTNYEQYF. The CDR3 region has the DNA TGTGCCAGCTCATCAACTAATTACGAGCAGTACTTC.

This clonotype was detected only a few times. The rearrangement links TRBV7-2 to TRBJ2-7, with TRBD2 matching over 7 bases. This CDR3 has 15 residues. V shed 5 bases, J shed 3 bases, and the junction held 10 bases outside the gene matches. Germline V CDR1 and CDR2: SGHTA, FQGNSA. The CDR3 here is CASSPTPGGNYEQYF. In DNA form, the CDR3 reads TGTGCCAGCAGCCCGACGCCGGGAGGTAACTACGAGCAGTACTTC.

This clonotype was observed a handful of times. The J gene is TRBJ2-7, the V gene TRBV5-1; 8 nucleotides match TRBD1. The CDR3 spans 15 residues. Germline assignment: CDR1 SGHRS and CDR2 YFSETQ. With 4 bases clipped from V and 3 bases from J, the junction kept 9 bases outside the gene matches. The CDR3 nucleotides read TGCGCCAGCAGCAGAGGGGGACAGGAATTCTACGAGCAGTACTTC. As protein: CASSRGGQEFYEQYF.

The chain couples TRBV20-1 to TRBJ2-3; perhaps TRBD2 as D (6 bases). This CDR3 region has 13 residues. In germline, CDR1 is DFQATT, CDR2 SNEGSKA (reference sequence). V lost 5 bases and J lost 4, with 13 bases in between. The CDR3 sequence: CSARGLFPDTQYF. DNA for the CDR3: TGCAGTGCTCGGGGACTGTTCCCAGATACGCAGTATTTT.

CDR3 in amino acids: CASSFYQSGSTDTQYF. CDR3 nucleotide sequence: TGTGCCAGCAGCTTTTACCAAAGCGGTAGCACAGATACGCAGTATTTT. The rearrangement uses TRBV7-8 and TRBJ2-3; possibly TRBD2 for D (5 bases). V shed 3 bases and J shed 0 bases, with 13 bases lying between them. CDR3 length: 16 residues. Germline V CDR1 and CDR2: SGHVS, FQNEAQ.

The chain couples TRBV7-9 to TRBJ1-1; a weak D match, TRBD1 (5 bases). The CDR3 contains 14 residues. V was shortened by 3 bases and J by 4 bases, with 12 bases between the two germline ends. From germline, CDR1 is SEHNR and CDR2 FQNEAQ (reference sequence). CDR3 amino acids: CASSLPRAGTEAFF. The CDR3, as DNA: TGTGCCAGCAGCTTGCCCAGGGCGGGCACTGAAGCTTTCTTT.

This clonotype was seen only a few times. The rearrangement joins TRBV12-3 or TRBV12-4 to TRBJ1-2; D gene ambiguous. Trimming shortened V by 11 bases and J by 3 bases, and 10 bases separated the two germline ends. The CDR3 runs to 11 residues. The CDR3: CASGSYYGYTF. For the CDR3, the DNA is TGTGCCTCCGGGTCTTACTATGGCTACACCTTC.

V is TRBV6-1 and J is TRBJ2-1; 11 nucleotides agree with TRBD2. This CDR3 contains 13 residues. The V segment lost 8 bases and the J segment 7 bases; nucleotides outside the gene matches: 4. The germline gives CDR1 MNHNS, CDR2 SASEGT. The CDR3 DNA reads TGTGCCAGCGCGATAGCGGGAGGGAATGAGCAGTTCTTC. Protein sequence: CASAIAGGNEQFF.

The V and J genes are TRBV12-3 or TRBV12-4 and TRBJ2-7; maybe TRBD2 (6 bases). The CDR3 extends over 17 amino acids. The V end lost 7 bases, the J end lost 3 bases, and 25 bases lay between the germline ends. The DNA for the CDR3 is TGTGCCAGCACCCCCCCCGGTAGCGGAACCCTTTTCTACGAGCAGTACTTC. Its protein product is CASTPPGSGTLFYEQYF.

The chain joins TRBV7-2 to TRBJ1-5; TRBD1 is a possible D gene (5 bases). The germline V gene encodes CDR1 SGHTA and CDR2 FQGNSA. The CDR3 spans 13 residues. V was pared by 1 base and J by 6 bases, with 7 bases between. The CDR3 protein is CASSLVQGQPQHF. In DNA form, the CDR3 reads TGTGCCAGCAGCTTAGTTCAGGGTCAGCCCCAGCATTTT.

The chain couples TRBV12-3 or TRBV12-4 to TRBJ1-1; no clear D gene. This CDR3 has 14 amino acids. Trimming pared 3 bases from V and 0 bases from J, leaving 8 bases between. CDR3 amino acids: CASSFGSVNTEAFF. In nucleotides, the CDR3 is TGTGCCAGCAGTTTCGGGTCCGTGAACACTGAAGCTTTCTTT.

V gene TRBV6-2 or TRBV6-3 combines with J gene TRBJ2-1; TRBD2 aligns across 12 bases. Germline V gives CDR1 MNHEY, CDR2 SVGEGT. V shed 4 bases and J 8 bases; nucleotides not matched to a gene: 6. The CDR3 is 15 amino acids. The CDR3 here is CASSSWTSGNYEQFF. CDR3 in DNA: TGTGCCAGCAGTTCGTGGACTAGCGGGAACTATGAGCAGTTCTTC.

The V gene is TRBV29-1, the J gene TRBJ2-2; D is unresolved. Germline V gene data show CDR1 as SQVTM and CDR2 as ANQGSEA. The CDR3 length is 11 residues. Trimming removed 7 bases from V and 1 base from J, with 4 bases in between. Here the CDR3 reads CSGRNTGELFF. The CDR3 DNA sequence: TGCAGCGGGAGGAACACCGGGGAGCTGTTTTTT.

The chain is built from TRBV20-1 and TRBJ1-5; D is perhaps TRBD1 (5 bases). V was shortened by 6 bases and J by 3 bases, with 15 bases between the two germline ends. The CDR3 has 14 residues. Germline V gene data show CDR1 as DFQATT and CDR2 as SNEGSKA (reference sequence). This CDR3 reads CSARGTVHNQPQHF. DNA for the CDR3: TGCAGTGCGCGGGGGACGGTACACAATCAGCCCCAGCATTTT.

CDR3 nucleotide sequence: TGTGCCAGCAGTCGACAGCCCAATCAGCCCCAGCATTTT. The encoded protein is CASSRQPNQPQHF. The chain uses TRBV12-3 or TRBV12-4 and TRBJ1-5; tentatively, D is TRBD1 (5 bases). This CDR3 is built from 13 residues. Trimming removed 5 bases at V and 3 bases at J, with 8 bases between.

This chain links TRBV3-1 with TRBJ2-1; D could derive from TRBD1 or TRBD2 (5 bases each). The CDR3 totals 16 residues. Trimming pared 2 bases from V and 1 base from J, leaving 12 bases between. Germline V gene lookup returns CDR1 LGHDT and CDR2 YNNKEL (reference sequence). The CDR3: CASSQRGDPSYNEQFF. In DNA form, the CDR3 reads TGTGCCAGCAGCCAAAGAGGGGACCCTTCCTACAATGAGCAGTTCTTC.

The chain uses TRBV5-6 and TRBJ2-1, with D possibly TRBD2 on 5 matching bases. Trimming cost V 6 bases and J 9 bases, with 10 bases left between them. This CDR3 region has 11 residues. Per the germline V gene, CDR1 is SGHDT and CDR2 is YYEEEE. The CDR3 sequence: CASNREGEQFF. CDR3 DNA sequence: TGTGCCAGCAACCGAGAGGGTGAGCAGTTCTTC.

Only a few counts were recorded for this clonotype. This chain connects TRBV10-3 to TRBJ2-1; 8 bases map to TRBD2. Germline V CDR1 and CDR2: ENHRY, SYGVKD. After removal of 6 bases from V and 3 bases from J, the junction contained 7 bases not matched to a gene. This CDR3 is 15 amino acids long. CDR3 in DNA: TGTGCCATCAGGGAGGTTACTAGCGGCTACAATGAGCAGTTCTTC. Protein product: CAIREVTSGYNEQFF.

The chain has TRBV12-3 or TRBV12-4 and TRBJ2-3; the D is unclear. CDR3 length equals 14 residues. The ends were cut back, 2 bases at V and 3 bases at J, with 9 bases in the middle. CDR3 loop: CASSLSRRTDTQYF. The CDR3 coding sequence is TGTGCCAGCAGTTTAAGTCGACGAACAGATACGCAGTATTTT.

The chain uses TRBV5-1 and TRBJ2-7; D unclear. The CDR3 is 14 residues long. Trimming cost V 0 bases and J 6 bases, with 13 bases left between them. CDR1 is SGHRS and CDR2 is YFSETQ in the germline V gene. As DNA, the CDR3 is TGCGCCAGCAGCTTGGGGACGGCTCTCTCCGAGCAGTACTTC. Amino acids: CASSLGTALSEQYF.

This rearrangement joins TRBV7-6 to TRBJ2-1, with unresolved D. V was trimmed by 0 bases and J by 0 bases, leaving 6 bases between them. Germline CDR1 reads SGHVS; CDR2 reads FNYEAQ. The CDR3 has 15 residues. The CDR3 loop is CASSLAPYSYNEQFF. In DNA form, the CDR3 reads TGTGCCAGCAGCTTAGCGCCGTACTCCTACAATGAGCAGTTCTTC.